Listed below are T cell receptor beta chains from one sample, sequenced in a study of shared clonotypes between healthy human individuals. The method was immunoSEQ multiplex PCR; TCRdb's version includes in-frame clones alone and lacks a portion of them. This sample carries 600,000 to 750,000 clones, 72% of them seen once, and the ten largest clones take over 1.5%. Material: memory CD4+ T cells sorted from blood. These TCRs come from a woman under 40 in good health. The CDR3 runs from the conserved cysteine through the conserved F or W. Fields, in order: clone size, J gene, V gene, D gene, CDR3 DNA, CDR3 protein. The D gene is left open where the match is weak. A row's size may be missing; if present it is once, few, many or a size class.

-,TRBJ2-2,TRBV10-3,-,TGTGCCATCAGTGAGTCGGCAGGCCAGAACACCGGGGAGCTGTTTTTT,CAISESAGQNTGELFF
-,TRBJ1-1,TRBV11-3,-,TGTGCCAGCAGCGGACAGCAGAACACTGAAGCTTTCTTT,CASSGQQNTEAFF
few,TRBJ2-2,TRBV6-1,-,TGTGCCAGCAGTGGCGTTGGGACCTGGGGCACCGGGGAGCTGTTTTTT,CASSGVGTWGTGELFF
-,TRBJ1-2,TRBV6-5,TRBD1,TGTGCCAGCAGCTCCACAGGGGACTATGGCTACACCTTC,CASSSTGDYGYTF
-,TRBJ2-1,TRBV18,-,TGTGCCAGCTCACCACCCCAGGGGGGTTCCAATGAGCAGTTCTTC,CASSPPQGGSNEQFF
once,TRBJ2-3,TRBV7-9,-,TGTGCGGGTGGGTCCGCGTTAAGCACAGATACGCAGTATTTT,CAGGSALSTDTQYF
-,TRBJ2-5,TRBV11-2,-,TGTGCCAGCAGCTTAGTTCCGGGATCCAAAGAGACCCAGTACTTC,CASSLVPGSKETQYF
-,TRBJ2-1,TRBV29-1,-,TGCAGCGTTGCGGGCCCAACCAATGAGCAGTTCTTC,CSVAGPTNEQFF
-,TRBJ2-5,TRBV28,TRBD1,TGTGCCAGCAGTCCGGGACAGGGTCTTCAAGAGACCCAGTACTTC,CASSPGQGLQETQYF
-,TRBJ2-7,TRBV7-2,-,TGTGCCAGCAGCTCGCGAAAATACAGGGAAAACGAGCAGTACTTC,CASSSRKYRENEQYF
-,TRBJ1-1,TRBV9,-,TGTGCCAGCAGCCTCAGGGTTGAGACGGCTGAAGCTTTCTTT,CASSLRVETAEAFF
many,TRBJ2-7,TRBV10-3,TRBD2,TGTGCCATCAGTGGCCGAGAGGGGCTAGCGGTCTCATACTTC,CAISGREGLAVSYF
once,TRBJ1-2,TRBV29-1,TRBD1,TGCAGCGGTTCAGGACAGGACTATGGCTACACCTTC,CSGSGQDYGYTF
-,TRBJ1-5,TRBV7-9,TRBD1,TGTGCCAGCAGCGAGGACAGGTTCCAGCCCCAGCATTTT,CASSEDRFQPQHF
-,TRBJ2-6,TRBV5-1,TRBD1,TGCGCCAGCAGCTTGGTAGGTGACAGGGCCGGGGCCAACGTCCTGACTTTC,CASSLVGDRAGANVLTF
-,TRBJ2-7,TRBV19,-,TGTGCCAGTAGTCCCTTACTTGGATATACGAGCGAGCAGTACTTC,CASSPLLGYTSEQYF
-,TRBJ1-2,TRBV6-5,-,TGTGCCAGCAGTGCCTCAGGGGCCCTAGGCTATGGCTACACCTTC,CASSASGALGYGYTF
-,TRBJ2-5,TRBV7-7,-,TGTGCCAGCAGCGGGGGGGCGCGTTGGGAGACCCAGTACTTC,CASSGGARWETQYF
-,TRBJ2-3,TRBV4-2,TRBD1,TGTGCCAGCAGCCAAGGAGAGGGGGCAGGCACAGATACGCAGTATTTT,CASSQGEGAGTDTQYF
few,TRBJ1-5,TRBV27,-,TGTGCCAGCAGTTTAGGGGACAACGGCAATCAGCCCCAGCATTTT,CASSLGDNGNQPQHF
-,TRBJ1-4,TRBV7-6,TRBD1,TGTGCCTCCCGAGGGACAGGGTCTACTAATGAAAAACTGTTTTTT,CASRGTGSTNEKLFF
-,TRBJ1-1,TRBV19,-,TGTGCCAGTACTTTTCCGGGACAAATCCACACTGAAGCTTTCTTT,CASTFPGQIHTEAFF
once,TRBJ1-4,TRBV7-9,TRBD1,TGTGCCAGCAGCTTAACAGGGGGGACTAATGAAAAACTGTTTTTT,CASSLTGGTNEKLFF
-,TRBJ2-3,TRBV7-6,-,TGTGCCAGCAGCTCTGGATTGGGGGCGCAGTATTTT,CASSSGLGAQYF
few,TRBJ2-7,TRBV5-1,TRBD1,TGCGCCAGCAGCCCCGGGGACAGGGATGCGTCCGAGCAGTACTTC,CASSPGDRDASEQYF
many,TRBJ2-1,TRBV7-2,-,TGTGCCAGCAGCTTAATGACAGGCCGCGGTTATGGTGAGCAGTTCTTC,CASSLMTGRGYGEQFF
-,TRBJ1-2,TRBV2,-,TGTGCCAGCAAAGAGGGAGTAAGCAACAACTATGGCTACACCTTC,CASKEGVSNNYGYTF
many,TRBJ1-1,TRBV7-9,-,TGTGCCAGCATGAATTTGTCGGTGAGCACTGAAGCTTTCTTT,CASMNLSVSTEAFF
-,TRBJ2-2,TRBV30,TRBD2,TGTGCCTGGAGTGTTAAGACTAGCGGAATTACCGGGGAGCTGTTTTTT,CAWSVKTSGITGELFF